This TCR beta chain was documented in a study of a mutant IDH1 vaccine in newly diagnosed glioma. Study in general: The treated group averaged 40.4 years old and was roughly 62% male, roughly 38% female. Study-level results: The vaccine induced immune responses, and these occurred in about 95% of patients. With respect to changes in top peripheral T cell clonotypes, pseudoprogression seemed unrelated.

The repertoire was sequenced with immunoSEQ multiplex PCR; TCRdb's copy has only in-frame clones and lacks some. The sample holds 15,000 to 20,000 clones; around four fifths are singletons and the top ten take 9% to 10%. Details on this clone: What it binds is unknown.

The time point was: baseline, week 1 (first vaccination visit). The treatment denotes: pre-vaccination baseline after standard-of-care therapy. The study enrolled donors with new WHO grade 3 or 4 IDH1-mutant, ATRX-lost astrocytomas. In germline, CDR1 is WSHSY, CDR2 SAAADI. The CDR3 runs 12 residues. Between the trimmed V and J ends, which lost 5 bases and 6 bases, there was a span of 9 bases. This receptor was taken from a man aged 40-55 years with glioma. J is TRBJ2-3 and V is TRBV10-2; D might be TRBD1 (5 bases). The source was PBMCs, collected from a glioma patient treated with radiotherapy, temozolomide or both. CDR3 DNA sequence: TGCGCCAGCAGTCAGGGTAGGGATACGCAGTATTTT. Amino acid sequence: CASSQGRDTQYF.